Listed here is a single T cell receptor (beta chain). This clone was detected only once. Its antigen is not yet known. There are no base qualities to consult, and no much larger clone falls within one base. The cohort was made up of around 720 healthy bone marrow donors. At the time of sampling, all cohort members were nominally healthy, though unrecorded immune exposures were likely present. The donor tested CMV seronegative and was one of the 352 seronegative cohort members. Every donor gave a peripheral blood sample, and the peripheral blood mononuclear cells from that sample were used for TCR beta sequencing. The Qiagen DNeasy Blood Extraction Kit was used to extract genomic DNA from the blood cell samples. Inclusive of the bounding cysteine and phenylalanine, the CDR3 is 15 residues long. Only CDR3 DNA remains: 45 bases, in frame from the first base. According to the germline V gene, CDR1 reads KGHSH and CDR2 reads LQKENI. V is cut back by 2 bases and J by 6 bases, with 7 bases in the junction unmatched.

This record comes from a study of cytomegalovirus exposure and HLA in healthy donors (dated by TCRdb to between 2016 and 2019). At the level of the whole study: An earlier analysis of some 620 of the donors reported 276 Gb of sequence data and 90 million to 120 million unique TCR beta sequences obtained from about 200 million T cells. About 300 gigabases of sequencing data and around 87 million unique TCR sequences were included in an early release covering about 700 HLA-typed donors. Of the 300 to 400 genotyped donors, approximately 80% fell in the genetic ancestry cluster associated with self-reported Caucasian donors. The study aimed to test whether cataloging public T cell receptors could reveal signatures of past pathogen exposure. Using immunosequencing, the study profiled T cell repertoires from 500 to 800 subjects and related those repertoires to cytomegalovirus serostatus. Besides the first cohort of 666 subjects, a separate validation cohort made up of around 120 different subjects was used. High-throughput TCR immunosequencing, statistical association of individual TCRs with disease status, and machine learning were combined to predict cytomegalovirus infection status. A later analysis re-examined previously published TCR beta repertoires from more than 550 donors and added high-resolution HLA genotyping to investigate patterns of TCR occurrence. Rather than drawing on any new phenotypic data, the later analysis identified candidate immune exposures from TCR beta sequences and the way those sequences occurred across donors. An earlier analysis of several hundred of the donors used high-throughput TCR beta sequencing to judge whether each TCR beta V gene segment behaved as functional or pseudogenic. Donor age, sex, ethnicity and CMV serostatus were compiled alongside the repertoire data. Genome-wide SNP genotypes for about 65% of the 666 donors were used in a later genetic analysis, which treated that subset as a discovery cohort. All discovery cohort repertoires had been generated using a single sequencing platform. Class I and class II HLA loci were covered by the typing at four-digit resolution. The number of donors typed differed by locus, with about 629-640 for A, B, C, DRB1 and DQB1, roughly 520 for DQA1, about 610 for DPA1, and approximately 470 for DPB1. Several DR-DQ haplotypes were treated as single units for association and clustering because of strong linkage in the cohort. On average, 235,054 unique TCR beta nucleotide sequences were sequenced per donor among about 400 genotyped donors of the cohort, with roughly 18% of those sequences being non-productive. Broad study findings and their caveats: The earlier analysis of approximately 540 of the donors excluded around 17 rarely observed V segments, including chromosome 9 orphons, because counts were too low. The presence/absence analyses assumed that sequencing depth was roughly uniform across donors, and that assumption may not be true. Most TCR sequences were observed very rarely across donors, whereas some public TCRs were present in many individuals. According to a later analysis, TCR association rates differed among HLA loci, with DRB1 alleles showing the most associated TCRs and HLA-C alleles showing the fewest. According to the authors, the approach could potentially be generalized to other disease states and immunological phenotypes. A later analysis reported that several top co-occurrence clusters appeared linked to parvovirus B19, influenza, CMV and Epstein-Barr virus. In vitro tests confirmed that a few of the cytomegalovirus-associated TCR beta chains recognize cytomegalovirus antigens. A further reported finding was that TCR beta sequences accurately predicted the HLA-A and HLA-B alleles for most subjects in the first cohort. Linkage disequilibrium might explain the correlated functional status among segregating V segments, but an unknown experimental factor could not be excluded. An association between a missense DCLRE1C variant and V-gene and J-gene trimming of TCR beta chains was found in a later genetic analysis and replicated in an independent cohort. In a later analysis, most CMV-associated TCR beta chains were found to appear HLA-restricted, with HLA associations seemingly driven largely by CMV exposure. The cohort was sequenced for TCR beta chains only, and without alpha or paired-chain data the features that could be detected were limited. Strong co-occurrence of HLA alleles, especially DR and DQ, made assigning TCR associations to individual alleles difficult. In a later genetic analysis, fewer N-insertions in productive TCRs were reported among donors in an Asian-associated ancestry cluster than the roughly 700-donor mean. A later analysis associated about 18,000 TCR beta sequences with specific HLA alleles at a false discovery rate of 0.05. In an earlier analysis of about 550 of the donors, most TCR beta V segments were observed in productive rearrangements about 87% or about 30% of the time, broadly matching IMGT annotations. Cytomegalovirus status was reported to be diagnosed by the classifier with high specificity and sensitivity in both the original and validation cohorts. Because HLA typing was unavailable for some donors at each locus, only the typed subset was used in association tests. The only immune exposure information available for the cohort was CMV serostatus. Some IMGT-functional V segments, including TRBV6-2 and TRBV6-3, could not be distinguished by the 87-base-pair reads and were therefore excluded. The study listed approximately 150 TCR beta chains as associated with cytomegalovirus. A cluster of highly shared sequence variants was judged likely to be a technical artifact of the sequencing pipeline. In a later analysis, HLA-associated TCR beta chains were found to be more clonally expanded and to have lower generation probabilities than equally common non-associated chains.

Library creation used the immunoSEQ multiplex PCR assay. For the multiplex PCR, a mixture combining 60 forward primers for TCR Vbeta segments and 13 reverse primers for TCR Jbeta segments was used. Amplification of the CDR3 region of rearranged TCR beta genes was performed with a multiplex PCR assay on genomic DNA. The Illumina HiSeq System was used to sequence the amplified TCR beta libraries as 87-base-pair reads. The original methods were these. A later analysis tallied around 80 million unique TCR beta chains across the 666 repertoires, and some 12 million of those chains were shared by two or more donors. Raw reads were error-corrected and collapsed into unique sequences by a nearest-neighbor algorithm in which closely related sequences were merged to remove PCR and sequencing errors. V, D and J gene segments were assigned by aligning CDR3 sequences to IMGT reference sequences. For a sequence to be retained, a match of at least six nucleotides to both a V gene segment and a J gene segment was required. Rearrangements were called productive when the CDR3 lacked stop codons and stayed in frame with V and J; all others were non-productive. Following IMGT convention, CDR3 was defined as the stretch from the second conserved V-encoded cysteine to the conserved J-encoded phenylalanine. The earlier analysis of 550 to 650 of the donors excluded any sequence lacking an unambiguous match to a single V gene segment. In an earlier analysis of a few hundred of the donors, V segments were called functional above 56.7% productive rearrangements and were called segregating when the between-donor standard deviation exceeded 5%. A statistical classification framework was developed to diagnose cytomegalovirus status using the catalog of TCR beta chain sequences. V and J gene assignment, in a later analysis, came from comparing TCR nucleotide sequences with IMGT/GENE-DB human TR gene sequences. Using the TCRdist pipeline, a later analysis assigned CDR3 sequences along with most-parsimonious VDJ recombination scenarios. A later analysis defined each TCR beta chain by its CDR3 amino acid sequence plus V-gene family, and excluded reads lacking a unique V-gene family. To address suspected cross-contamination and a sequencing artifact, a later analysis removed 592 highly shared, low-generation-probability nucleotide sequences. A later analysis calculated a clonal expansion index for each public chain from normalized within-repertoire ranks of inferred template counts. In a later analysis, generation probabilities were computed with a VDJ recombination model fitted to out-of-frame rearrangements, and the resulting probabilities were checked against IGoR. In a later analysis, hypergeometric tests were used to score TCR-TCR, TCR-HLA and TCR-CMV co-occurrence, with a repertoire-size bias correction applied to TCR pairs. In a later analysis, false discovery rates were estimated by permuting HLA or CMV assignments 20 times. A later analysis grouped co-occurring TCRs with DBSCAN, adding TCRdist sequence similarity when clustering within HLA-allele-positive subsets. For co-occurrence clustering, repertoires with fewer than 30,000 or more than 120,000 public chains were excluded, along with five or six repertoires with anomalous nucleotide sharing. TCRdb mirrors the immuneACCESS table, restricted to in-frame sequences. Some clones are absent from its copies; in checked studies, under half trace to an unresolved V gene, and the reason for the others is unknown. V and J calls and clone size follow that table, whereas D and trimming were derived from the DNA. In this sample the table shows around 150,000 clones, 70% to 80% of which occur a single time. Over 0.95% of the sample is taken by the ten largest.

This sequence originates from a middle-aged woman in good health and CMV-seronegative. Rearrangement joined TRBV18 to TRBJ2-1; 7 central bases correspond to TRBD1. Input material: PBMCs. The CDR3 protein sequence reads: CASSPGWDSSNEQFF. The DNA is TGTGCCAGCTCACCAGGGTGGGACAGCTCCAATGAGCAGTTCTTC.